Each of the 27 T cell receptor beta chains below was sequenced from the same sample in a study of blood T cells in healthy people across ages. A second PCR, run for roughly 7 to 12 cycles, used a sample-barcoded 5' primer plus a J-beta primer mix. TCRdb processed the 5' RACE reads anew with MiXCR; each CDR3 protein has one entry. Of fewer than 700,000 distinct CDR3 sequences in the sample, less than 60% were seen once. The sequencing input was blood. These receptors were taken from a man older than 75 in good health.

The chain employs TRBV20-1 and TRBJ1-1; D remains ambiguous. The CDR3 spans 16 residues. The germline CDR1 and CDR2 sequences are DFQATT and SNEGSKA (reference sequence). V lost 4 bases to trimming and J lost 1 base, with 19 bases between them. CDR3 protein: CSATHGLQSSNTEAFF. Here the CDR3 DNA reads TGCAGTGCTACTCATGGGTTACAGTCATCGAACACTGAAGCTTTCTTT.

A word on this clonotype: One junction end disagrees with the germline gene, perhaps due to a read error. The rearrangement links TRBV5-1 to TRBJ2-1; 10 nucleotides agree with TRBD2. CDR3 length: 16 residues. Per the germline V gene, CDR1 is SGHRS and CDR2 is YFSETQ. The CDR3 here is CVSSLGLAGVLSEQFF. CDR3 nucleotides: TGCGTCAGCAGCTTGGGGCTAGCGGGAGTTTTAAGTGAGCAGTTCTTC. Full variable domain (rest looked up from reference TRBV5-1 and TRBJ2-1): KAGVTQTPRYLIKTRGQQVTLSCSPISGHRSVSWYQQTPGQGLQFLFEYFSETQRNKGNFPGRFSGRQFSNSRSEMNVSTLELGDSALYLCVSSLGLAGVLSEQFFGPGTRLTVL.

As concerns this clonotype: This may be a read error, as it is one base from a much larger clone. This chain uses TRBV6-5 with TRBJ1-1; D call uncertain. The germline gives CDR1 MNHEY, CDR2 SVGAGI. The CDR3 covers 13 residues. CDR3 DNA: TGTGTCAGCAGCCCAGCCTTGAACACTGAAGCTTTCTTT. This sequence encodes CVSSPALNTEAFF.

The CDR3 DNA is TGTGCCAGCAGCTTAGCCGGTGCAGAGTACGAGCAGTACTTC. Translation: CASSLAGAEYEQYF. The rearrangement uses TRBV7-6 and TRBJ2-7; unclear D gene. Germline CDR1 SGHVS, CDR2 FNYEAQ. The length of the CDR3 is 14 residues. V was shortened by 0 bases and J by 4 bases, with 10 bases between the two germline ends.

This clonotype was seen many times. This chain uses TRBV6-5 with TRBJ2-1, with a possible D match to TRBD1 (5 bases). The CDR3 has 15 residues. Germline-derived CDR1 and CDR2 are MNHEY and SVGAGI. Between the trimmed V and J ends, which lost 7 bases and 2 bases, there was a span of 15 bases. The CDR3 region has the DNA TGTGCCAGCACCCCCTGGGGCTATCCCTACAATGAGCAGTTCTTC. The encoded protein is CASTPWGYPYNEQFF.

In its sample, this clonotype was seen a few times. The chain has TRBV10-3 and TRBJ2-1, with 13 bases identical to TRBD2. V trimming: 3 bases; J trimming: 4 bases; junction bases outside the gene matches: 3. CDR3 length: 16 residues. CDR1 and CDR2 (germline): ENHRY, SYGVKD. The CDR3 nucleotides are TGTGCCATCAGTGATAGGACTAGCGGGGGATACAATGAGCAGTTCTTC. Its protein product is CAISDRTSGGYNEQFF.

This clonotype turned up a few times. Mismatch with germline at one junction end may stem from a read error. V and J are TRBV20-1 and TRBJ2-5; D is tentatively TRBD1 or TRBD2 (5 bases each). In germline, CDR1 is DFQATT, CDR2 SNEGSKA (reference sequence). There are 14 residues in the CDR3. The CDR3 protein is CSARGSGTPEAQYF. CDR3 nucleotides: TGCAGTGCCAGAGGCTCAGGGACCCCCGAGGCCCAGTACTTC.

The sample holds one count of this clonotype. The V and J genes are TRBV20-1 and TRBJ2-7; 9 bases fit TRBD2. The DNA matches TRBJ2-5 better at its end, which makes the J call doubtful. From germline, CDR1 is DFQATT and CDR2 SNEGSKA (reference sequence). The CDR3 contains 14 residues. The DNA for the CDR3 is TGCAGTGCTAGAGGCGGGACTAGCAGGGAGACCCAGTACTTC. Amino acid sequence: CSARGGTSRETQYF.

The chain employs TRBV3-1 and TRBJ1-1; D gene unclear. CDR3 length: 14 amino acids. Germline CDR1 reads LGHDT; CDR2 reads YNNKEL (reference sequence). V was cut by 3 bases and J by 4 bases, with 12 bases left in between. CDR3 in amino acids: CASSQDFRGTEAFF. The CDR3 nucleotides read TGTGCCAGCAGCCAGGATTTCCGGGGCACTGAAGCTTTCTTT.

In this sample, this clonotype turned up a few times. The gene calls are TRBV4-1 and TRBJ1-5; D is undetermined. Germline CDR1 MGHRA, CDR2 YSYEKL. The CDR3 runs to 16 residues. Trimming removed 0 bases from V and 3 bases from J, with 12 bases in between. CDR3 loop: CASSQDSGVPNQPQHF. CDR3 sequence (DNA): TGCGCCAGCAGCCAAGATTCGGGAGTCCCCAATCAGCCCCAGCATTTT.

This clonotype was detected only a few times. The gene calls are TRBV20-1 and TRBJ2-3; D is ambiguous. The V and J ends lost 1 base and 6 bases respectively, with 8 bases between them. The CDR3 covers 12 residues. Germline V lookup: CDR1 DFQATT, CDR2 SNEGSKA (reference sequence). In nucleotides, the CDR3 is TGCAGTGCTAGAGGAACCCCCGATACGCAGTATTTT. Its protein is CSARGTPDTQYF.

Note on this clonotype: Compared with germline, one end of the junction differs, possibly owing to a read error. This rearrangement joins TRBV6-2 or TRBV6-3 to TRBJ2-7; weak D call: TRBD1 (7 bases). From germline, CDR1 is MNHEY and CDR2 SVGEGT. The CDR3 has 12 amino acids. Here the CDR3 DNA reads TGTACCAGCAGCAGGGGGGACTACGAGCAGTACTTC. Translating it yields CTSSRGDYEQYF.

In the case of this clonotype: Just one base apart from a much larger clone, this may be a read error. The chain uses TRBV20-1 and TRBJ2-1, with 9 bases identical to TRBD2. TRBJ2-7 matches the DNA end more closely, so the J call is doubtful. The V gene's germline CDR1 is DFQATT and CDR2 SNEGSKA (reference sequence). The CDR3 is made up of 16 amino acids. CDR3 protein: CSARRLAGASYNEQYF. Here the CDR3 DNA reads TGCAGTGCTAGACGATTAGCGGGGGCTTCCTACAATGAGCAGTACTTC.

The chain recombines TRBV2 with TRBJ2-5; 11 nucleotides align to TRBD2. CDR3 length equals 13 residues. Germline CDR1 SNHLY, CDR2 FYNNEI. V trimming: 7 bases; J trimming: 4 bases; junction bases outside the gene matches: 2. CDR3 nucleotide sequence: TGTGCCAGCAACGGACTAGCGGGAGAGACCCAGTACTTC. Translation: CASNGLAGETQYF.

This clonotype has a handful of counts. The V gene is TRBV3-1, the J gene TRBJ1-2, with TRBD1 as a possible D gene (6 bases). The germline gives CDR1 LGHDT, CDR2 YNNKEL (reference sequence). The CDR3 is made up of 16 amino acids. V was trimmed by 1 base and J by 6 bases, leaving 18 bases between them. The CDR3: CASSQGGRGELDGYTF. The CDR3 coding sequence is TGTGCCAGCAGCCAAGGAGGCAGGGGCGAATTGGATGGCTACACCTTC.

This clonotype was seen only a few times. The rearrangement links TRBV18 to TRBJ2-5; 7 nucleotides agree with TRBD1. Trimming cost V 3 bases and J 1 base; bases outside gene matches: 2. The length of the CDR3 is 14 residues. Per the germline V gene, CDR1 is KGHSH and CDR2 is LQKENI. DNA of the CDR3: TGTGCCAGCTCACCGGGACAGTCCCAAGAGACCCAGTACTTC. Its translation is CASSPGQSQETQYF.

The chain couples TRBV20-1 to TRBJ2-3; D possibly uses TRBD1 or TRBD2 (5 bases each). The germline CDR1 and CDR2 sequences are DFQATT and SNEGSKA (reference sequence). The CDR3 extends over 14 amino acids. V was shortened by 5 bases and J by 1 base, with 13 bases between the two germline ends. The CDR3 loop reads CSAPRGSGTDTQYF. As DNA, the CDR3 is TGCAGTGCTCCGAGGGGTTCCGGCACAGATACGCAGTATTTT.

The chain carries TRBV5-1 and TRBJ2-7, with D unclear. The ends were cut back, 0 bases at V and 5 bases at J, with 6 bases in the middle. The CDR3 contains 12 residues. Germline V lookup: CDR1 SGHRS, CDR2 YFSETQ. The CDR3 here is CASSLEVHEQYF. In DNA form, the CDR3 reads TGCGCCAGCAGCTTGGAGGTACACGAGCAGTACTTC.

V usage is TRBV7-2 and J usage is TRBJ2-5; TRBD2 aligns across 9 bases. J was trimmed by 4 bases and V by 3 bases; bases with no gene match: 9. The germline CDR1 and CDR2 sequences are SGHTA and FQGNSA. The CDR3 has 16 amino acids. The CDR3 sequence: CASSFSGSGGRETQYF. As DNA, the CDR3 is TGTGCCAGCAGCTTTAGCGGGAGTGGGGGGCGAGAGACCCAGTACTTC.

The J gene is TRBJ2-7, the V gene TRBV9; D might be TRBD1 (5 bases). This CDR3 is 13 amino acids long. Germline V gene sequence: CDR1 SGDLS, CDR2 YYNGEE. V shed 0 bases and J shed 5 bases, with 9 bases lying between them. DNA for the CDR3: TGTGCCAGCAGCGTAGAACAGGAAAACGAGCAGTACTTC. Translating it yields CASSVEQENEQYF.

As to this clonotype: A read error may be the cause here, since a much bigger clone is one base away. The chain is built from TRBV4-1 and TRBJ1-2; D unclear. The CDR3 covers 13 residues. The germline CDR1 and CDR2 sequences are MGHRA and YSYEKL. The CDR3 protein is CASSQDGNYDYTF. The CDR3 DNA follows: TGCGCCAGCAGCCAAGATGGGAACTATGACTACACCTTC.

The chain links TRBV5-1 to TRBJ1-1, with 8 bases identical to TRBD1. J lost 1 base, V lost 3 bases, and 5 bases had no gene match. Germline CDR1 and CDR2: SGHRS and YFSETQ. The CDR3 has 15 residues. The CDR3 DNA reads as TGCGCCAGCAGCTCCCTGACAGGGGAGAACACTGAAGCTTTCTTT. It encodes CASSSLTGENTEAFF.

This clonotype was observed a single time. The rearrangement links TRBV5-1 to TRBJ1-6; the D gene is possibly TRBD1 (5 bases). Germline CDR1 is SGHRS and CDR2 is YFSETQ. The CDR3 is 16 residues long. V was cut by 4 bases and J by 8 bases, with 19 bases left in between. CDR3 sequence (DNA): TGCGCCAGCAGCCCTTCTGGTGGGGGACGGGATTCACCCCTCCACTTT. Amino acid sequence: CASSPSGGGRDSPLHF.

This clonotype was seen at least ten times. This chain links TRBV6-5 with TRBJ1-4; the D is unclear. Trimming cost V 5 bases and J 3 bases, with 10 bases left between them. This CDR3 region has 14 residues. The V gene's germline CDR1 is MNHEY and CDR2 SVGAGI. The CDR3 DNA is TGTGCCAGCAGTCCGGCGAACCCTAATGAAAAACTGTTTTTT. This encodes CASSPANPNEKLFF.

The V and J genes are TRBV7-2 and TRBJ2-1, with 9 bases that match TRBD1. Germline trimming cut 8 bases from V and 4 bases from J; bases unmatched to any gene: 6. In germline, CDR1 is SGHTA, CDR2 FQGNSA. The CDR3 contains 14 residues. CDR3 nucleotide sequence: TGTGCCAGCGGACGGACAGGGGCATACAATGAGCAGTTCTTC. Its translation: CASGRTGAYNEQFF.

The chain is built from TRBV20-1 and TRBJ1-4; TRBD1 agrees at 8 bases. The CDR3 consists of 11 residues. Trimming cost V 6 bases and J 13 bases; bases outside gene matches: 7. Germline V gene data show CDR1 as DFQATT and CDR2 as SNEGSKA (reference sequence). The CDR3 bases are TGCAGTGCCCTGGACAGGGTTGTACTGTTTTTT. Its translation is CSALDRVVLFF.

The chain has TRBV7-3 and TRBJ1-2; D perhaps matches TRBD1 (6 bases). The V and J ends lost 0 bases and 9 bases respectively, with 23 bases between them. CDR1 and CDR2 (germline): SGHTA, FQGTGA. The CDR3 extends over 17 amino acids. CDR3 coding DNA: TGTGCCAGCAGCTTAACGGATCCCCCTGACAGGTTTAGATGCTACACCTTC. Amino acids: CASSLTDPPDRFRCYTF.